A single sample is the source of the 24 T cell receptor beta chains below, sequenced in a study of regulatory T cells in long-lasting Graves disease. Time point specified: newly diagnosed GD, antithyroid drugs for less than 3 months. There was RNA extracted from PBMCs, and the TCR library was made from it. The authors built TCR beta libraries using iRepertoire HTBI primers and Arm-PCR of CDR3 regions. TCRdb independently ran MiXCR on the multiplex PCR reads; one entry per CDR3 protein. This repertoire shows under 300,000 distinct CDR3 sequences, 15% to 20% found once; its top ten account for around 20%. Sequencing used peripheral blood mononuclear cells (PBMCs), obtained at new diagnosis, from a patient treated with antithyroid drugs. Receptor source: a female donor with Graves disease.

This clonotype was seen ten or more times. The rearrangement links TRBV11-3 to TRBJ1-1; the D gene is possibly TRBD1 (6 bases). The V and J ends lost 3 bases and 0 bases respectively, with 11 bases between them. This CDR3 has 15 residues. Germline CDR1 is SGHNT and CDR2 is YENEEA. CDR3 protein: CASSLQGTMNTEAFF. Written as DNA, the CDR3 is TGTGCCAGCAGCTTGCAGGGGACCATGAACACTGAAGCTTTCTTT.

This clonotype was seen repeatedly, ten times or more. Here the CDR3 DNA reads TGTGCCACCACGAGGGGAGAACAAGAGACCCAGTACTTC. It codes for CATTRGEQETQYF. This chain connects TRBV24-1 to TRBJ2-5; TRBD1 or TRBD2 may be the D gene (5 bases each). Trimming left V 8 bases short and J 2 bases short, with 11 bases between. The CDR3 consists of 13 residues. Germline-derived CDR1 and CDR2 are KGHDR and SFDVKD.

Many counts were recorded for this clonotype. The chain combines TRBV29-1 with TRBJ1-2, with a weak D call TRBD1 (6 bases). From germline, CDR1 is SQVTM and CDR2 ANQGSEA. This CDR3 region has 12 residues. The germline V and J ends were trimmed by 5 bases and 6 bases, with 13 bases remaining between them. This chain's CDR3 is CSVLTGNHGYTF. DNA for the CDR3: TGCAGCGTTCTCACAGGGAACCATGGCTACACCTTC.

This clonotype was detected many times. This CDR3 is CASSSTDRVSYEQYF. CDR3 DNA sequence: TGTGCCAGCAGCTCCACGGACAGGGTATCCTACGAGCAGTACTTC. The chain couples TRBV28 to TRBJ2-7, with 8 positions matching TRBD1. The V gene end was trimmed by 6 bases and the J gene end by 1 base; junction bases not matched to a gene: 8. The CDR3 has 15 residues. Germline V gene sequence: CDR1 MDHEN, CDR2 SYDVKM.

The V and J genes are TRBV11-2 and TRBJ1-3; D gene ambiguous. From germline, CDR1 is SGHAT and CDR2 FQNNGV. V was shortened by 2 bases and J by 3 bases, with 11 bases between the two germline ends. The CDR3 spans 15 residues. CDR3 in amino acids: CASSLKPGGGNTIYF. The CDR3 region has the DNA TGTGCCAGCAGCTTAAAACCGGGCGGTGGAAACACCATATATTTT.

This clonotype has just a few counts. This chain joins TRBV5-4 and TRBJ2-3; D is uncertain. Trimming took 9 bases from V and 5 from J, leaving 16 bases between them. This CDR3 region has 13 residues. Germline V CDR1 and CDR2: SGHNT, YYREEE (reference sequence). This CDR3 is CATSRPLRDTQYF. CDR3 bases: TGTGCCACCTCCCGGCCCTTGAGAGATACGCAGTATTTT.

There are many counts of this clonotype. This sequence joins TRBV5-1 and TRBJ1-2; 11 bases fit TRBD1. CDR1 is SGHRS, CDR2 YFSETQ, per germline. V trimming: 3 bases; J trimming: 3 bases; junction bases outside the gene matches: 16. The CDR3 totals 19 residues. The CDR3 coding sequence is TGCGCCAGCAGCTGGACACCGGGACAGGGGGTTAGTGGCCACTATGGCTACACCTTC. This gives the protein CASSWTPGQGVSGHYGYTF.

Worth noting for this clonotype: It differs at one base from a far larger clone, so likely a read error. V and J are TRBV27 and TRBJ2-1; D gene unclear. The CDR3 consists of 18 residues. Trimming left V 5 bases short and J 4 bases short, with 24 bases between. Germline values: CDR1 MNHEY, CDR2 SMNVEV (reference sequence). The CDR3 spells CASSDWAPLGPPYNEQFF. The DNA for the CDR3 is TGTGCCAGCAGTGATTGGGCCCCCCTCGGGCCACCATACAATGAGCAGTTCTTC.

This clonotype was found many times. J is TRBJ2-3 and V is TRBV28; TRBD2 matches 7 bases. Trimming cost V 3 bases and J 8 bases; bases outside gene matches: 2. The V gene's germline CDR1 is MDHEN and CDR2 SYDVKM. The CDR3 is 12 amino acids. This chain's CDR3 is CASSLREGTQYF. The CDR3 nucleotides are TGTGCCAGCAGTTTGAGGGAGGGTACGCAGTATTTT.

This clonotype was observed many times. This rearrangement joins TRBV24-1 to TRBJ2-2; D is tentatively TRBD1 or TRBD2 (6 bases each). Germline V lookup: CDR1 KGHDR, CDR2 SFDVKD. Trimming shortened V by 8 bases and J by 0 bases, and 18 bases separated the two germline ends. CDR3 length: 17 residues. The CDR3 region has the DNA TGTGCCACCAACGGGGGTGGAAGGGGGACGAACACCGGGGAGCTGTTTTTT. Translation: CATNGGGRGTNTGELFF.

This clonotype was seen repeatedly, ten times or more. The CDR3 spells CASNRQWNYGYTF. CDR3 DNA: TGTGCCAGCAATCGACAGTGGAACTATGGCTACACCTTC. The chain links TRBV19 to TRBJ1-2, with a weak D call TRBD1 (5 bases). Between the trimmed V and J ends, which lost 9 bases and 2 bases, there was a span of 13 bases. CDR1 LNHDA and CDR2 SQIVND come from the germline V gene (reference sequence). This CDR3 contains 13 residues.

This clonotype was seen ten or more times. This sequence joins TRBV6-5 and TRBJ1-1; 8 positions match TRBD1. From germline, CDR1 is MNHEY and CDR2 SVGAGI. V lost 2 bases and J lost 1; bases outside the gene matches: 3. The CDR3 is 15 amino acids. The CDR3 nucleotides are TGTGCCAGCAGTTACGCAGGGGGCAGGAACACTGAAGCTTTCTTT. Translating it yields CASSYAGGRNTEAFF.

As to this clonotype: Since a far larger clone is one base different, this is likely a read error. The chain carries TRBV2 and TRBJ1-2, with D possibly being TRBD1 (5 bases). V lost 6 bases, J lost 6 bases, and 20 bases lay in between. CDR1 is SNHLY, CDR2 FYNNEI, per germline. The CDR3 sequence is 15 residues long. The CDR3 DNA reads TGTGCCAGCAGCTACGAACATCGACGGGACCATGGCTACACCTTC. Its protein is CASSYEHRRDHGYTF. Variable domain in full (rest from reference TRBV2 and TRBJ1-2): EPEVTQTPSHQVTQMGQEVILRCVPISNHLYFYWYRQILGQKVEFLVSFYNNEISEKSEIFDDQFSVERPDGSNFTLKIRSTKLEDSAMYFCASSYEHRRDHGYTFGSGTRLTVV.

At least ten counts were recorded for this clonotype. This chain uses TRBV6-2 or TRBV6-3 with TRBJ2-2, with TRBD2 matching over 11 bases. Germline V gene data show CDR1 as MNHEY and CDR2 as SVGEGT. The CDR3 is 17 residues long. J lost 5 bases, V lost 0 bases, and 5 bases had no gene match. The CDR3 nucleotides are TGTGCCAGCAGTTACTCCTCGGGACTAGCGGCGACCGGGGAGCTGTTTTTT. It specifies CASSYSSGLAATGELFF.

This clonotype was seen at least ten times. The genes are TRBV6-1 and TRBJ2-2, with D hard to call. The CDR3 extends over 13 amino acids. With 6 bases removed from V and 6 bases from J, the gap between germline ends came to 11 bases. Germline CDR1 reads MNHNS; CDR2 reads SASEGT. This chain's CDR3 is CASRLTGPGELFF. As DNA, the CDR3 is TGTGCCAGCAGGCTTACCGGGCCCGGGGAGCTGTTTTTT.

This clonotype was found a few times. This rearrangement joins TRBV7-9 to TRBJ2-7; D is ambiguous. The CDR3 is 13 residues long. CDR1 and CDR2 from the germline V gene are SEHNR and FQNEAQ (reference sequence). The V gene lost 1 base and the J gene lost 4 bases, with 8 bases spanning the gap. The CDR3 protein is CASSLGDRYEQYF. The CDR3 coding sequence is TGTGCCAGCAGCTTAGGCGATCGGTACGAGCAGTACTTC.

This clonotype showed up just a few times. The genes are TRBV6-2 or TRBV6-3 and TRBJ2-1; TRBD2 aligns across 11 bases. CDR3 length equals 15 residues. V lost 5 bases and J lost 12; bases outside the gene matches: 12. The germline V gene encodes CDR1 MNHEY and CDR2 SVGEGT. Here the CDR3 DNA reads TGTGCCAGCAGTGCGGTAGCGGGAGGGCCCGAGGGGCAGTTCTTC. It encodes CASSAVAGGPEGQFF.

This clonotype has ten or more counts. The chain employs TRBV7-2 and TRBJ2-7; 8 nucleotides align to TRBD2. CDR1 is SGHTA and CDR2 is FQGNSA in the germline V gene. With V trimmed by 0 bases and J by 3 bases, 7 bases remained unmatched. This CDR3 spans 16 amino acids. Written as DNA, the CDR3 is TGTGCCAGCAGCTTAGCGGCTAGCGGGTTGGGCTACGAGCAGTACTTC. It yields the protein CASSLAASGLGYEQYF.

This clonotype was detected many times. The rearrangement links TRBV10-3 to TRBJ2-7; TRBD1 agrees at 8 bases. Germline V CDR1 and CDR2: ENHRY, SYGVKD. This CDR3 has 15 amino acids. Trimming cost V 6 bases and J 5 bases; bases outside gene matches: 12. In DNA, the CDR3 is TGTGCCATCAGAGGGGGGACAGGTCCTTCCGACGAGCAGTACTTC. Translated: CAIRGGTGPSDEQYF.

This clonotype was counted at least ten times. The rearrangement joins TRBV13 to TRBJ2-3; 8 bases agree with TRBD1. V lost 5 bases to trimming and J lost 4 bases; unmatched junction nucleotides: 11. Germline loops: CDR1 PRHDT, CDR2 FYEKMQ (reference sequence). CDR3 length equals 16 residues. For the CDR3, the DNA is TGTGCCAGCAGCCCTAGGACAGGGAGTTGGGCAGATACGCAGTATTTT. Protein product: CASSPRTGSWADTQYF.

This clonotype was seen at least ten times. V is TRBV11-1 and J is TRBJ1-1, with D uncertain. The germline V gene encodes CDR1 SGHAT and CDR2 FQDESV (reference sequence). Trimming took off 1 base at V and 3 bases at J, with 6 bases between the two ends. CDR3 size: 13 residues. The CDR3 region is CASSLDPDTEAFF. The CDR3 DNA is TGTGCCAGCAGCTTAGATCCGGACACTGAAGCTTTCTTT. The full variable domain, completed using reference TRBV11-1 and TRBJ1-1, is EAEVAQSPRYKITEKSQAVAFWCDPISGHATLYWYRQILGQGPELLVQFQDESVVDDSQLPKDRFSAERLKGVDSTLKIQPAELGDSAMYLCASSLDPDTEAFFGQGTRLTVV.

This clonotype showed up many times. The J gene is TRBJ2-1, the V gene TRBV11-3; D unclear. Germline V gives CDR1 SGHNT, CDR2 YENEEA. The CDR3 has 11 residues. Trimming cost V 8 bases and J 3 bases, with 5 bases left between them. The CDR3 bases are TGTGCCAGCGGGCGCTACAATGAGCAGTTCTTC. Amino acids: CASGRYNEQFF.

This clonotype was observed once. The genes are TRBV6-1 and TRBJ2-7; 8 nucleotides match TRBD1. From germline, CDR1 is MNHNS and CDR2 SASEGT. J gave up 6 bases and V 7 bases, and 5 bases lay outside the gene matches. This CDR3 spans 12 amino acids. The CDR3 protein is CASTRGTGEQYF. The CDR3 DNA sequence: TGTGCCAGCACCAGAGGGACAGGCGAGCAGTACTTC.

This clonotype was seen at least ten times. J is TRBJ2-1 and V is TRBV7-8, with TRBD2 matching over 9 bases. Trimming at V came to 3 bases and at J to 4 bases, leaving 4 bases not matched to a gene. Germline values: CDR1 SGHVS, CDR2 FQNEAQ. The CDR3 is made up of 15 amino acids. In nucleotides, the CDR3 is TGTGCCAGCAGCTTCCTAGCGGGAATTTACAATGAGCAGTTCTTC. It is translated as CASSFLAGIYNEQFF.